The next 6 T cell receptor beta chains were all read from a single sample in a study of CD8 T cells in Susac syndrome. The RNA input was about 0.5 to 1 ug, and it was reverse transcribed with random hexamers. TCRdb re-analysed the immunoSEQ multiplex PCR reads in MiXCR, keeping a single row per CDR3 protein. Of more than 200,000 distinct CDR3 sequences detected, around 95% appear once; the ten largest clones hold approximately 0.072%. Specimen: CD4+ T cells from PBMCs. Source of these receptors: a human donor with multiple sclerosis.

V usage is TRBV12-3 or TRBV12-4 and J usage is TRBJ2-7; TRBD1 aligns across 7 bases. The CDR3 loop spans 14 amino acids. The V and J ends lost 4 bases and 5 bases, in that order; junction bases with no gene match: 8. In nucleotides, the CDR3 is TGTGCCAGCAGTTCACAGACAGGGTCCAACGAGCAGTACTTC. Amino acid sequence: CASSSQTGSNEQYF.

This clonotype is a singleton in its sample. The chain links TRBV20-1 to TRBJ2-1, with TRBD2 matching 8 bases. The CDR3 consists of 15 residues. CDR1 DFQATT and CDR2 SNEGSKA come from the germline V gene (reference sequence). Losses at the gene ends were 4 bases for V and 0 bases for J; bases not matched to a gene: 5. The DNA of the CDR3 is TGCAGTGCTAACCTGCTAGCGGGCTCCTACAATGAGCAGTTCTTC. This sequence encodes CSANLLAGSYNEQFF.

This clonotype was counted a single time. The chain links TRBV5-1 to TRBJ2-5, with D hard to call. This CDR3 region has 12 residues. CDR1 and CDR2 (germline): SGHRS, YFSETQ. V was trimmed by 4 bases and J by 1 base, leaving 5 bases between them. The CDR3 reads CASSTTQETQYF. The CDR3 coding sequence is TGCGCCAGCAGCACGACCCAAGAGACCCAGTACTTC. Supplemented by reference TRBV5-1 and TRBJ2-5, the full variable domain reads KAGVTQTPRYLIKTRGQQVTLSCSPISGHRSVSWYQQTPGQGLQFLFEYFSETQRNKGNFPGRFSGRQFSNSRSEMNVSTLELGDSALYLCASSTTQETQYFGPGTRLLVL.

J is TRBJ2-3 and V is TRBV6-1; tentatively, D is TRBD2 (6 bases). V lost 7 bases to trimming and J lost 0 bases, with 17 bases between them. The length of the CDR3 is 16 residues. Per germline, CDR1 MNHNS and CDR2 SASEGT. The CDR3 bases are TGTGCCAGCATAAAGAACGCGGGGTTTAGCACAGATACGCAGTATTTT. This encodes CASIKNAGFSTDTQYF.

In this sample, this clonotype turned up once. V is TRBV11-1 and J is TRBJ2-5; D unclear. With 5 bases removed from V and 1 base from J, the gap between germline ends came to 17 bases. The CDR3 sequence is 16 residues long. The germline gives CDR1 SGHAT, CDR2 FQDESV (reference sequence). In nucleotides, the CDR3 is TGTGCCAGCAGCCAACCTGATCCCGGGTCCCAAGAGACCCAGTACTTC. Amino acids: CASSQPDPGSQETQYF.

The rearrangement uses TRBV20-1 and TRBJ1-1, with D hard to call. Germline-derived CDR1 and CDR2 are DFQATT and SNEGSKA (reference sequence). The V end was cut by 5 bases, the J end by 4 bases, with 14 bases between. The CDR3 contains 13 residues. The CDR3 reads CSAWKTSGTEAFF. CDR3 nucleotides: TGCAGTGCTTGGAAGACATCGGGCACTGAAGCTTTCTTT.